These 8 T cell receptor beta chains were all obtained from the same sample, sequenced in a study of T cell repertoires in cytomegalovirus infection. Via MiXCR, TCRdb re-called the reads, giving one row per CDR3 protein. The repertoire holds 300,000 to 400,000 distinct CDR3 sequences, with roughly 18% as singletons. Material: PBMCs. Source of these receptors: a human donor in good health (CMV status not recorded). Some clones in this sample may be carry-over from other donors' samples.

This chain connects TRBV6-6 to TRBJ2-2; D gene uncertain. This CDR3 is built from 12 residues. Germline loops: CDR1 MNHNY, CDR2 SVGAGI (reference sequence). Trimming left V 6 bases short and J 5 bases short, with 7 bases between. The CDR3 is CASRARTGELFF. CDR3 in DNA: TGTGCCAGCAGGGCCCGTACCGGGGAGCTGTTTTTT.

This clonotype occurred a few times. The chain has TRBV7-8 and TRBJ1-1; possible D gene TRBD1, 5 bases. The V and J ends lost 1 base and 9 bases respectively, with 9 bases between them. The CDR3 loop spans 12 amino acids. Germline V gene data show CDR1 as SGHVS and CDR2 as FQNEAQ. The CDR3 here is CASSLGGVQAFF. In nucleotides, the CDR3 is TGTGCCAGCAGCTTAGGGGGGGTCCAAGCTTTCTTT.

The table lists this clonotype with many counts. The CDR3 coding sequence is TGTGCCAGCAGCAGAACCGGGACAGGGCAATCACCCCTCCACTTT. Its translation is CASSRTGTGQSPLHF. The chain is built from TRBV7-8 and TRBJ1-6; 9 bases agree with TRBD1. The CDR3 has 15 amino acids. V was clipped by 5 bases and J by 10 bases; unmatched bases: 9. In germline, CDR1 is SGHVS, CDR2 FQNEAQ.

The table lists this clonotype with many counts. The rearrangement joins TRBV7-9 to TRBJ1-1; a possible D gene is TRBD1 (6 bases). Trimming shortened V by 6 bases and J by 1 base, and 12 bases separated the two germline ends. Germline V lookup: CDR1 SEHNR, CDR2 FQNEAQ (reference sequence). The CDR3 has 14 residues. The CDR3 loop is CASSSWGANTEAFF. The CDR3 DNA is TGTGCCAGCAGTTCGTGGGGGGCGAACACTGAAGCTTTCTTT.

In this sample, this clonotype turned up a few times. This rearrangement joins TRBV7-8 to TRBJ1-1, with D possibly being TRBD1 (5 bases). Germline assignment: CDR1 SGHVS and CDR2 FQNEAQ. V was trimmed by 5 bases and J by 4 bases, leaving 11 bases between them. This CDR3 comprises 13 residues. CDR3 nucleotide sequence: TGTGCCAGCAGCCCCTATGGGGGCACTGAAGCTTTCTTT. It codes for CASSPYGGTEAFF.

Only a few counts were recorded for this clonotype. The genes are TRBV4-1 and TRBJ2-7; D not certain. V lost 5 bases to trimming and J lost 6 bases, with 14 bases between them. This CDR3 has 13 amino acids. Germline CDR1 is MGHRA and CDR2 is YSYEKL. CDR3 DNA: TGCGCCAGCAGCGAAGTCCCCCAGGTCGAGCAGTACTTC. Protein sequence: CASSEVPQVEQYF.

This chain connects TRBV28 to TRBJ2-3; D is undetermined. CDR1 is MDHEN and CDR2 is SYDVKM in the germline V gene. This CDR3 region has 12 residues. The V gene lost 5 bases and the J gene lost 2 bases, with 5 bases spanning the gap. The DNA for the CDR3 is TGTGCCAGCAGTGCCGCCACAGATACGCAGTATTTT. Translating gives CASSAATDTQYF.

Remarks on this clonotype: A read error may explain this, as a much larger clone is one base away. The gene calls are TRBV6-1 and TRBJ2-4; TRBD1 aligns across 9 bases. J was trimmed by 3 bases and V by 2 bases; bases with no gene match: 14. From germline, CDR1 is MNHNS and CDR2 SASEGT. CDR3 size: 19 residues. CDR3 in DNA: TGTGCCAGCAGTGAAAACCGGCCGAGGACAGGGGATCGCAAAAACATTCAGTACTTC. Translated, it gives CASSENRPRTGDRKNIQYF.